Described below is a single T cell receptor beta chain sequence and its context. Its antigen is not identified. This CDR3 is built from 13 residues. Trimming shortened V by 6 bases and J by 7 bases, and 12 bases separated the two germline ends. Germline lookup yields CDR1 MNHNS and CDR2 SASEGT. These data come from a study of response to subunit inactivated influenza vaccine. One entry per CDR3 protein results from TCRdb running MiXCR on the RT-PCR reads. The sample shows about 650,000 distinct CDR3 sequences, approximately 15% of them seen only once. The study's findings and limits: Every seasonal influenza vaccination brings in few new T cells, the authors suggested.

The chain links TRBV6-1 to TRBJ1-4; D possibly corresponds to TRBD1 (5 bases). The receptor was isolated from a man aged 50 or older who received an inactivated influenza vaccine. The starting material was PBMCs from blood, obtained around 14 days before vaccination. The CDR3 spells CASRPNGGEKLFF. In nucleotides, the CDR3 is TGTGCCAGCAGACCCAATGGGGGTGAAAAACTGTTTTTT.